The 30 T cell receptor beta chains given below trace back to one sample, sequenced in a study of Graves' ophthalmopathy and Graves' hyperthyroidism listed by TCRdb under 2018. Sequencing relied on an Illumina HiSeq 2000. For repertoire sequencing, TCR beta CDR3 regions were amplified from RNA transcripts. The first round of RT-PCR was done with HTBI primers and the Qiagen OneStep RT-PCR kit, and was followed by a second round of multiplex PCR, then size selection and purification. In-frame beta chains were kept once TCRdb had trimmed the public reads at Q25 with fastp and called clones with MiXCR. Rows merge per CDR3 protein into single entries with the most common DNA and genes. This sample is represented by around 660,000 distinct CDR3 sequences; about 38% of them were singletons. The ten largest clonotypes hold 3% to 3.5% of the sample. The sample comprised peripheral blood. The receptors come from an adult man with Graves' ophthalmopathy.

The table lists this clonotype with many counts. V and J are TRBV10-3 and TRBJ2-7; a possible D gene is TRBD2 (6 bases). Trimming removed 10 bases at V and 9 bases at J, with 22 bases between. The CDR3 runs to 13 residues. The germline V gene has CDR1 ENHRY and CDR2 SYGVKD. The CDR3 DNA reads TGTGCCAGCAGCCCCGGACCTGTGGGAGGGCAGTACTTC. Translated, it gives CASSPGPVGGQYF.

This clonotype is medium-sized (0.01 to 0.1%) in the sample. CDR3 DNA sequence: TGTGCCAGCAGTGGCACGGCCTTCTCTGGAAACACCATATATTTT. Protein product: CASSGTAFSGNTIYF. The chain couples TRBV25-1 to TRBJ1-3; no reliable D call. CDR1 and CDR2 (germline): MGHDK, SYGVNS. The germline V and J ends were trimmed by 4 bases and 0 bases, with 10 bases remaining between them. The CDR3 has 15 amino acids.

In its sample, this clonotype was seen once. The chain combines TRBV7-2 with TRBJ1-2; 7 bases are shared with TRBD1. The J segment lost 2 bases and the V segment lost 8 bases, leaving 11 bases of the junction unmatched. The CDR3 runs to 15 residues. Germline V CDR1 and CDR2: SGHTA, FQGNSA. This CDR3 is CASLGLDRTNYGYTF. CDR3 bases: TGTGCCAGCTTAGGCTTGGACAGGACGAACTATGGCTACACCTTC. Supplemented by reference TRBV7-2 and TRBJ1-2, the full variable domain reads GAGVSQSPSNKVTEKGKDVELRCDPISGHTALYWYRQSLGQGLEFLIYFQGNSAPDKSGLPSDRFSAERTGGSVSTLTIQRTQQEDSAVYLCASLGLDRTNYGYTFGSGTRLTVV.

This clonotype was recorded a few times. The chain carries TRBV30 and TRBJ1-2; the D gene is possibly TRBD1 (6 bases). The V gene lost 3 bases and the J gene lost 4 bases, with 12 bases spanning the gap. There are 13 residues in the CDR3. Germline CDR1 reads GTSNPN; CDR2 reads SVGIG (reference sequence). The CDR3 DNA follows: TGTGCCTGGAGCGACAGGTTAGCCTATGGCTACACCTTC. Its protein product is CAWSDRLAYGYTF.

Concerning this clonotype: With a much larger clone just one base away, this may be a read error. This chain joins TRBV20-1 and TRBJ2-7; weak D call: TRBD2 (6 bases). The CDR3 is 14 amino acids. Germline V lookup: CDR1 DFQATT, CDR2 SNEGSKA (reference sequence). The CDR3 reads CSLGRAGPSYEQCF. CDR3 in DNA: TGCAGTCTCGGCAGGGCGGGACCAAGCTACGAGCAGTGCTTC.

At least ten counts were recorded for this clonotype. The J gene is TRBJ1-4, the V gene TRBV2; no reliable D call. This CDR3 region has 15 residues. CDR1 is SNHLY, CDR2 FYNNEI, per germline. Trimming removed 10 bases from V and 8 bases from J, with 23 bases in between. CDR3 DNA sequence: TGTGCCACCTGGGGTGATTTGAGGGCTGAGGAAAAACTGTTTTTT. Translating it yields CATWGDLRAEEKLFF.

As concerns this clonotype: A much larger clone lies one base from this, so it may be a read error. No conserved phenylalanine or tryptophan is present at the end of the CDR3, so a read error is the likely explanation. This chain joins TRBV5-1 and TRBJ2-7; 11 bases are a match to TRBD2. The CDR3 loop spans 16 amino acids. The germline V gene has CDR1 SGHRS and CDR2 YFSETQ. V trimming: 0 bases; J trimming: 4 bases; junction bases outside the gene matches: 6. CDR3 DNA sequence: TGCGCCAGCAGCTTGGGTACTAGCGGGAGTCGGTACGAGCAGTACCTC. Encoded protein: CASSLGTSGSRYEQYL.

This clonotype was picked up many times. V usage is TRBV7-9 and J usage is TRBJ2-5, with D perhaps matching TRBD1 (5 bases). Per germline, CDR1 SEHNR and CDR2 FQNEAQ (reference sequence). This CDR3 is 14 amino acids long. V was trimmed by 6 bases and J by 7 bases, leaving 18 bases between them. The CDR3, as DNA: TGTGCCAGCAGTTCAGGACACGGCCAGGGGACCCAGTACTTC. It codes for CASSSGHGQGTQYF.

Notes on this clonotype: Germline and junction disagree at one end, which may indicate a read error. The chain links TRBV7-9 to TRBJ1-1, with a weak D call TRBD1 (5 bases). In germline, CDR1 is SEHNR, CDR2 FQNEAQ (reference sequence). The length of the CDR3 is 16 residues. The CDR3 loop is CASIPGQGGPNTEAFF. The CDR3 DNA sequence: TGCGCCAGCATCCCGGGCCAGGGCGGCCCTAACACTGAAGCTTTCTTT.

In this sample, this clonotype turned up once. One end of the junction fails to match germline, which may point to a read error. This chain connects TRBV14 to TRBJ1-1; D is undetermined. Germline V CDR1 and CDR2: SGHDN, FVKESK. The CDR3 length is 13 residues. CDR3 amino acids: CASSQDRTSGEYF. In DNA form, the CDR3 reads TGTGCCAGCAGCCAAGATCGGACTAGCGGGGAGTATTTT.

Comments on this clonotype: The conserved phenylalanine or tryptophan normally closing the CDR3 is absent here, so this likely arose from a read error. The V gene is TRBV2, the J gene TRBJ2-7; the D gene is possibly TRBD2 (6 bases). The V and J ends lost 7 bases and 4 bases respectively, with 20 bases between them. Germline V gene lookup returns CDR1 SNHLY and CDR2 FYNNEI. The length of the CDR3 is 15 residues. This CDR3 reads CASIMSGDCGYEQYL. CDR3 sequence (DNA): TGTGCCAGCATTATGAGTGGGGACTGTGGTTACGAGCAGTACCTC.

This clonotype was picked up a small number of times. The gene calls are TRBV7-9 and TRBJ2-7, with a tentative D call TRBD1 (6 bases). This CDR3 is 14 amino acids long. In germline, CDR1 is SEHNR, CDR2 FQNEAQ (reference sequence). With 2 bases removed from V and 1 base from J, the gap between germline ends came to 9 bases. This chain's CDR3 is CASSLYGTSYEQYF. In nucleotides, the CDR3 is TGTGCCAGCAGCTTATACGGGACATCCTACGAGCAGTACTTC.

Notes on this clonotype: It may be a read error: a sequence one base away is much more abundant. The chain links TRBV7-9 to TRBJ2-5; D possibly matches TRBD1 or TRBD2 (5 bases each). The V gene's germline CDR1 is SEHNR and CDR2 FQNEAQ (reference sequence). The CDR3 runs to 15 residues. The CDR3 spells CASSIAWDPQETQYF. The CDR3 bases are TGTGCCAGCAGCATAGCCTGGGACCCCCAAGAGACCCAGTACTTC.

Remarks on this clonotype: The CDR3 ends on some other residue instead of the conserved phenylalanine or tryptophan, so this is likely a read error. The CDR3 here is CASSPTPTGYGYTL. In nucleotides, the CDR3 is TGTGCCAGCAGTCCAACCCCGACAGGGTATGGCTACACCCTC. The chain has TRBV12-3 or TRBV12-4 and TRBJ1-2, with 7 bases aligning to TRBD1. With V trimmed by 5 bases and J by 5 bases, 8 bases remained unmatched. This CDR3 region has 14 residues.

Ten or more counts support this clonotype. The V and J genes are TRBV4-1 and TRBJ1-2, with a weak D call TRBD1 (6 bases). CDR3 length: 12 amino acids. Trimming took 0 bases from V and 7 from J, leaving 6 bases between them. Germline assignment: CDR1 MGHRA and CDR2 YSYEKL. The CDR3: CASSQEQGGYTF. Written as DNA, the CDR3 is TGCGCCAGCAGCCAAGAACAGGGTGGCTACACCTTC.

This clonotype was detected only a few times. This chain uses TRBV29-1 with TRBJ2-3; TRBD1 matches at 10 bases. Germline loops: CDR1 SQVTM, CDR2 ANQGSEA. The V segment lost 7 bases and the J segment 3 bases; nucleotides outside the gene matches: 4. This CDR3 is 13 amino acids long. The CDR3 protein is CSGRDRGTDTQYF. The DNA of the CDR3 is TGCAGCGGCCGGGACAGGGGTACAGATACGCAGTATTTT.

This clonotype came up once. The chain joins TRBV10-3 to TRBJ1-1; maybe TRBD1 (6 bases). V lost 6 bases, J lost 6 bases, and 17 bases lay in between. Germline CDR1 is ENHRY and CDR2 is SYGVKD. The CDR3 has 14 amino acids. DNA for the CDR3: TGTGCCATCAGGGGGGACGGGGGGGGCTCTGAAGCTTTCTTT. Protein: CAIRGDGGGSEAFF.

The chain recombines TRBV7-8 with TRBJ1-6; D is unresolved. The CDR3 extends over 15 amino acids. Trimming cost V 5 bases and J 5 bases, with 13 bases left between them. CDR1 SGHVS and CDR2 FQNEAQ come from the germline V gene. The CDR3 region is CASSALDGDNSPLHF. The CDR3 nucleotides are TGTGCCAGCAGCGCCCTGGACGGAGATAATTCACCCCTCCACTTT.

Remarks on this clonotype: This sequence may be a read error, since a much larger clone differs from it by one base. The rearrangement joins TRBV19 to TRBJ2-2; 10 bases match TRBD1. The V segment lost 8 bases and the J segment 3 bases; nucleotides outside the gene matches: 6. Germline V lookup: CDR1 LNHDA, CDR2 SQIVND (reference sequence). The CDR3 spans 15 residues. In nucleotides, the CDR3 is TGTGCCAGTGGTACGGGACAGGGGTACACCGGGGAGCTGTTTTTT. Its protein is CASGTGQGYTGELFF.

This clonotype has just a few counts. The CDR3 DNA follows: TGTGCCAGCAGCTTTGTAGGTATAACTAGCGGCCAAGAGACCCAGTACTTC. It translates to CASSFVGITSGQETQYF. This rearrangement joins TRBV5-6 to TRBJ2-5; 8 nucleotides match TRBD2. The CDR3 is 17 amino acids. Losses at the gene ends were 2 bases for V and 1 base for J; bases not matched to a gene: 10. Per the germline V gene, CDR1 is SGHDT and CDR2 is YYEEEE.

This clonotype was seen ten or more times. The J gene is TRBJ1-3, the V gene TRBV29-1; TRBD1 matches at 12 bases. The V gene end was trimmed by 6 bases and the J gene end by 0 bases; junction bases not matched to a gene: 3. The length of the CDR3 is 15 residues. Per the germline V gene, CDR1 is SQVTM and CDR2 is ANQGSEA. The CDR3 is CSVGQGATSGNTIYF. The CDR3 region has the DNA TGCAGCGTGGGACAGGGGGCCACCTCTGGAAACACCATATATTTT.

As to this clonotype: A much larger clonotype is one base distant, so this may be a read error. J is TRBJ2-7 and V is TRBV7-9, with D perhaps given as TRBD1 or TRBD2 (5 bases each). This CDR3 is 12 amino acids long. Germline V gene lookup returns CDR1 SEHNR and CDR2 FQNEAQ (reference sequence). Trimming shortened V by 8 bases and J by 5 bases, and 13 bases separated the two germline ends. The CDR3 coding sequence is TGTGCCAGCGGCGGGCAGGGCGACGAGCAGTACTTC. This sequence encodes CASGGQGDEQYF.

Remarks on this clonotype: This may come from a read error, since a much larger clone is one base off. The chain carries TRBV5-1 and TRBJ2-7; the D gene is possibly TRBD2 (6 bases). V lost 0 bases and J lost 3, with 19 bases in between. The CDR3 consists of 17 residues. CDR1 is SGHRS, CDR2 YFSETQ, per germline. As DNA, the CDR3 is TGCGCCAGCAGCTTGGGACTAACGGGAGCCCACAGCTACGAGCAGTACTTC. Protein: CASSLGLTGAHSYEQYF.

This clonotype showed up many times. This chain links TRBV19 with TRBJ1-4; possible D gene TRBD1, 5 bases. Germline V gives CDR1 LNHDA, CDR2 SQIVND (reference sequence). V gave up 5 bases and J gave up 7 bases, with 14 bases separating them. The CDR3 length is 14 residues. The CDR3 DNA reads TGTGCCAGTAGTCCGGGACGAGGAGTTGAAAAACTGTTTTTT. Translated: CASSPGRGVEKLFF.

In this sample, this clonotype turned up many times. This chain links TRBV5-1 with TRBJ1-1; D unclear. Germline CDR1 and CDR2: SGHRS and YFSETQ. Trimming removed 2 bases at V and 5 bases at J, with 13 bases between. The CDR3 has 14 amino acids. The CDR3 coding sequence is TGCGCCAGCAGCTTTGGCGGAGGTGGGACTGAAGCTTTCTTT. It translates to CASSFGGGGTEAFF.

This clonotype appeared a few times. V and J are TRBV5-8 and TRBJ2-3; TRBD2 aligns across 10 bases. Germline V gene data show CDR1 as SGHTS and CDR2 as YDEGEE. This CDR3 spans 17 amino acids. The junction had 8 bases not matched to a gene; V was cut back by 3 bases and J by 1 base. The CDR3 nucleotides read TGTGCCAGCAGCTCTCCCGCCGGGACTAGCGGCACAGATACGCAGTATTTT. This gives the protein CASSSPAGTSGTDTQYF. The full variable domain, its missing parts supplied by reference TRBV5-8 and TRBJ2-3, is EAGVTQSPTHLIKTRGQQATLRCSPISGHTSVYWYQQALGLGLQFLLWYDEGEERNRGNFPPRFSGRQFPNYSSELNVNALELEDSALYLCASSSPAGTSGTDTQYFGPGTRLTVL.

The J gene is TRBJ2-7, the V gene TRBV2; D might be TRBD1 (6 bases). Germline CDR1 and CDR2: SNHLY and FYNNEI. The CDR3 is 10 residues long. V gave up 9 bases and J gave up 6 bases, with 9 bases separating them. This CDR3 reads CARQGSEQYF. The CDR3 nucleotides read TGTGCCAGACAGGGCTCCGAGCAGTACTTC.

Comments on this clonotype: A much larger clone lies a single base off, so this may be a read error. The chain carries TRBV13 and TRBJ2-7; tentative D call: TRBD1 (6 bases). The CDR3 consists of 16 residues. V was shortened by 6 bases and J by 2 bases, with 20 bases between the two germline ends. CDR1 and CDR2 from the germline V gene are PRHDT and FYEKMQ (reference sequence). The CDR3 nucleotides are TGTGCCAGCAGTGTAAGGAATCAGGGGTTTACCTACGAGCAGTACTTC. Protein sequence: CASSVRNQGFTYEQYF. Together with reference TRBV13 and TRBJ2-7, the CDR3 gives the full variable domain: AAGVIQSPRHLIKEKRETATLKCYPIPRHDTVYWYQQGPGQDPQFLISFYEKMQSDKGSIPDRFSAQQFSDYHSELNMSSLELGDSALYFCASSVRNQGFTYEQYFGPGTRLTVT.

The chain combines TRBV7-9 with TRBJ2-5, with TRBD1 matching 7 bases. The CDR3 sequence is 14 residues long. The V gene end was trimmed by 9 bases and the J gene end by 1 base; junction bases not matched to a gene: 8. Germline lookup yields CDR1 SEHNR and CDR2 FQNEAQ (reference sequence). The CDR3 reads CASTGETAQETQYF. CDR3 sequence (DNA): TGTGCCAGTACAGGGGAGACGGCCCAAGAGACCCAGTACTTC.

This rearrangement joins TRBV2 to TRBJ2-5, with 12 positions matching TRBD2. The CDR3 sequence is 16 residues long. Germline CDR1 SNHLY, CDR2 FYNNEI. V shed 3 bases, J shed 5 bases, and the junction held 7 bases outside the gene matches. For the CDR3, the DNA is TGTGCCAGCAGTGATGGGCTAGCGGGAGGGCTGGAGACCCAGTACTTC. Protein: CASSDGLAGGLETQYF.